This T cell receptor beta chain stems from a study of T cell clones after liver transplantation. Study background: Third-party-reactive TCRbeta sequences from pre-transplant mixed lymphocyte reactions served as antigen-independent comparators.

This clone has only a few counts. The table came from immunoSEQ multiplex PCR; TCRdb's copy has only in-frame clones and leaves some out. The repertoire consists of 65,000 to 95,000 clones, with about four fifths occurring once and the leading ten covering roughly 0.54%. The CDR3 is made up of 13 amino acids. CDR1 is SEHNR, CDR2 FQNEAQ, per germline (reference sequence). V dropped 1 base and J dropped 1 base, with 4 bases sitting between them. This TCR was recovered from a human donor who received a liver transplant. V is TRBV7-9 and J is TRBJ1-1; D is uncertain. The sample here was CD4+ T cells from blood, taken before liver transplant. In DNA, the CDR3 is TGTGCCAGCAGCTTAGACAAGAACACTGAAGCTTTCTTT. Translating it yields CASSLDKNTEAFF.